This T cell receptor beta chain is from a study of OX40 agonist ivuxolimab in advanced cancers. Regarding the research as a whole: Ivuxolimab was a fully human IgG2 agonistic monoclonal antibody targeting the costimulatory receptor OX40 (CD134). Partial responses occurred in three dose-escalation patients, of whom one had hepatocellular carcinoma and two had cutaneous melanoma. The paper describes the monotherapy dose-escalation part (N of about 50 patients) of the phase I trial of ivuxolimab. Of the approximately 53 patients in dose escalation, about 20 had hepatocellular carcinoma, approximately 15 had melanoma, 9 had renal cell carcinoma and 9 had head and neck cancer. In the dose-escalation cohort, around four fifths of patients were male, and the mean age was approximately 55 years, with a range of about 23 to 85. Patients were allowed to have had prior anti-PD-1, anti-PD-L1 or anti-CTLA-4 therapy, and around two fifths of the dose-escalation patients had been treated with checkpoint inhibitors. Intravenous ivuxolimab was administered to patients every 2 weeks at six dose levels: 0.01, 0.1, 0.3, 1.5, 3 and 10 mg/kg. Peripheral TCRbeta sequencing aimed to test whether ivuxolimab altered TCR sequence diversity and caused clonal T-cell expansion. The paper's findings and limits, for the study overall: Low levels of normalized T-cell clonal expansion were also shown by some nonresponding patients. In the 0.1-3.0 mg/kg groups, partial responders were among the patients with the lowest normalized peripheral clonal expansion, particularly in CD8+ T cells. After ivuxolimab, expanded clones were on average more numerous among CD8+ T cells than among CD4+ T cells. The antigen specificity of the clonally expanded peripheral T cells was not determined. At doses of 0.1 to 3.0 mg/kg, clonal expansion of both CD4+ and CD8+ T cells in blood was seen between baseline and week 6.

Comments on this clone: No cognate antigen has been identified for it. No qualities accompany the bases; no much larger clone lies one base away.

Patients with autoimmune disease history or receiving systemic immunosuppression were excluded from the trial. Peripheral blood for TCR sequencing was collected from all dose cohorts at baseline, on cycle 4 day 1, and on cycle 7 day 1. The samples were taken from a phase I, first-in-human, multicenter, open-label dose-escalation trial of ivuxolimab. Adults with locally advanced or metastatic melanoma, renal cell, hepatocellular, or head and neck squamous cell carcinoma were enrolled in the trial. Before TCR sequencing, CD4+ and CD8+ T cells were separately sorted from peripheral blood. To sequence the TCRbeta CDR3 region, genomic DNA was isolated from the sorted cells. The immunoSEQ Assay was used for sequencing of TCRbeta CDR3 regions. TCRdb took over this immuneACCESS table, retaining in-frame rearrangements with V and J assigned. Such tables are incomplete; in checked studies, under half of the missing clones stem from an unresolved V gene, and the remainder is unexplained. This sample holds some 80,000 clones; 87% were observed only once. Jointly, the top ten make up approximately 0.3% of the sample.

There are 13 amino acids in the CDR3, from cysteine to phenylalanine inclusive. CDR3 DNA is the only sequence kept; it has 39 bases, read in frame from the first base. Trimming removed 0 bases from V and 4 bases from J, leaving 6 bases between the germline ends. In the germline V gene, CDR1 corresponds to MNHEY and CDR2 to SVGAGI. The material sequenced was CD4+ or CD8+ T cells sorted from blood, taken in a trial of the OX40 agonist ivuxolimab. This TCR derives from an adult with an advanced solid tumor such as melanoma, head and neck, liver or kidney cancer. The V and J genes are TRBV6-5 and TRBJ1-1; possibly the D gene is TRBD1, per 5 matching bases. CDR3 loop: CASSYSGATEAFF. The nucleotide sequence reads TGTGCCAGCAGTTACTCTGGGGCCACTGAAGCTTTCTTT.